The table lists the clone carrying this TCR beta chain with a few counts. Its specificity is unknown. The donors were part of the roughly 130-subject validation cohort, which stood apart from the roughly 670-subject first cohort. This sample is part of a study of cytomegalovirus exposure and HLA in healthy donors. Points from the study as a whole: Three chains linked to CMV were shown in vitro to be specific for CMV antigens. Among TCR beta chains, those listed as cytomegalovirus-associated numbered under 200.

Clones were read by immunoSEQ multiplex PCR, and TCRdb kept only the in-frame ones, dropping some. The data show some 190,000 clones, around nine tenths seen once. This TCR came from a man aged 30 to 39 in good health and CMV-seropositive. Material: PBMCs.

The CDR3 coding sequence is TGTGCCAGCAGCAGGGCGGGAGGGAATGAGCAGTTCTTC. This codes for CASSRAGGNEQFF. The V gene is TRBV7-2, the J gene TRBJ2-1; 9 bases fit TRBD2. The CDR3 is made up of 13 amino acids. With V trimmed by 5 bases and J by 7 bases, 3 bases remained unmatched. Germline V gene data show CDR1 as SGHTA and CDR2 as FQGNSA. Based on the CDR3 plus reference TRBV7-2 and TRBJ2-1, the full variable domain is GAGVSQSPSNKVTEKGKDVELRCDPISGHTALYWYRQSLGQGLEFLIYFQGNSAPDKSGLPSDRFSAERTGGSVSTLTIQRTQQEDSAVYLCASSRAGGNEQFFGPGTRLTVL.